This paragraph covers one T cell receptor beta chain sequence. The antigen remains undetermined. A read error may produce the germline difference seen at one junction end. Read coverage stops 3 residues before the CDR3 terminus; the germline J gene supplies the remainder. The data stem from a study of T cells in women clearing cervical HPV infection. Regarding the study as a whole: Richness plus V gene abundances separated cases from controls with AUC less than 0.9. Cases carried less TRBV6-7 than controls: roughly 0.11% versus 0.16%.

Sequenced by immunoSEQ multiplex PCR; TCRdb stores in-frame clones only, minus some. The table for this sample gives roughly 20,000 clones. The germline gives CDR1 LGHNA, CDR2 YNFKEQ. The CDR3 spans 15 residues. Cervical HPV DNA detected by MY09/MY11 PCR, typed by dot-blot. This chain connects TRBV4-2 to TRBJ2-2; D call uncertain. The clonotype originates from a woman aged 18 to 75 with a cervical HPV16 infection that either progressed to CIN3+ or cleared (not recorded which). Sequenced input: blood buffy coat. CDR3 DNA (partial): TGCGCCAGCAGCCAAAAGGTCGCGAACACCGGGGAG. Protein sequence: CASSQKVANTGE. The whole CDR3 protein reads CASSQKVANTGELFF.